These 20 T cell receptor beta chains were sequenced from one sample in a study of shared clonotypes between healthy human individuals. Assay: immunoSEQ multiplex PCR; the TCRdb copy retains only in-frame clones and omits some. The data contain about 2.1 million clones, more than 85% of them seen just once; the ten biggest clones take up more than 1.5%. Naive CD8 cells were CD45RO-negative, positively selected for CCR7, excluding terminally differentiated effector memory CD45RA+ cells. Sequenced input: naive CD8+ T cells from PBMCs. These receptor sequences come from a man between 18 and 35 years old in good health. Some clones in this sample may be carry-over from other donors' samples.

The genes are TRBV29-1 and TRBJ2-7, with D perhaps matching TRBD2 (5 bases). The CDR3 sequence is 12 residues long. Germline assignment: CDR1 SQVTM and CDR2 ANQGSEA. The germline V and J ends were trimmed by 4 bases and 7 bases, with 14 bases remaining between them. The CDR3 loop reads CSVAQLSGEQYF. The CDR3 DNA reads as TGCAGCGTTGCGCAGCTCTCGGGGGAGCAGTACTTC.

The gene calls are TRBV6-1 and TRBJ2-7, with a possible D match to TRBD1 (6 bases). V lost 8 bases, J lost 1 base, and 18 bases lay in between. CDR1 is MNHNS and CDR2 is SASEGT in the germline V gene. The length of the CDR3 is 15 residues. The CDR3 coding sequence is TGTGCCAGCGGGGACACCCGAGGAGTTTCCTACGAGCAGTACTTC. The encoded protein is CASGDTRGVSYEQYF.

This clone showed up just once. Other nucleotide sequences in the sample specify the same CDR3. This chain links TRBV27 with TRBJ1-2, with D uncertain. V lost 2 bases, J lost 4 bases, and 8 bases lay in between. From germline, CDR1 is MNHEY and CDR2 SMNVEV (reference sequence). This CDR3 has 13 residues. CDR3 DNA: TGTGCCAGCAGTTTAGGACGGACCTATGGCTACACCTTC. Translation: CASSLGRTYGYTF.

This clone was seen once. This chain uses TRBV5-1 with TRBJ2-5; possibly TRBD1 or TRBD2 for D (5 bases each). V was pared by 0 bases and J by 5 bases, with 11 bases between. CDR3 size: 14 residues. The germline gives CDR1 SGHRS, CDR2 YFSETQ. The CDR3 region is CASSLASGTETQYF. The CDR3 DNA is TGCGCCAGCAGCTTGGCCTCCGGGACGGAGACCCAGTACTTC.

V gene TRBV6-5 combines with J gene TRBJ2-1, with 9 bases aligning to TRBD2. This CDR3 contains 15 residues. J gave up 1 base and V 4 bases, and 2 bases lay outside the gene matches. The germline gives CDR1 MNHEY, CDR2 SVGAGI. In DNA, the CDR3 is TGTGCCAGCAGTTCCCTAGCGGGGTCCTACAATGAGCAGTTCTTC. Protein sequence: CASSSLAGSYNEQFF.

Notes on this clone: Germline is not matched at one junction end, which may reflect a read error. The chain uses TRBV27 and TRBJ2-1, with 10 bases matching TRBD2. Germline V gene sequence: CDR1 MNHEY, CDR2 SMNVEV (reference sequence). This CDR3 has 16 residues. The CDR3 DNA reads as TGTGCCAGCAGCCCCGTACAGGGGGGAAGACTAGCGGGTCGGCTCTTC. It is translated as CASSPVQGGRLAGRLF.

This clone was observed a few times. The same CDR3 is also encoded by other DNA sequences in this sample. The chain employs TRBV5-1 and TRBJ2-2; unclear D gene. V lost 0 bases and J lost 4, with 4 bases in between. The CDR3 loop spans 13 amino acids. The germline CDR1 and CDR2 sequences are SGHRS and YFSETQ. The CDR3 nucleotides are TGCGCCAGCAGCTTGGGGGGCACCGGGGAGCTGTTTTTT. Its protein product is CASSLGGTGELFF.

Note on this clone: Just one base apart from a much larger clone, this may be a read error. Different DNA sequences within this sample yield the same CDR3. This sequence joins TRBV7-9 and TRBJ2-7; tentative D call: TRBD2 (6 bases). CDR1 and CDR2 from the germline V gene are SEHNR and FQNEAQ (reference sequence). This CDR3 region has 13 residues. The V gene lost 6 bases and the J gene lost 0 bases, with 9 bases spanning the gap. In DNA, the CDR3 is TGTGCCAGCAGTTCCGGGAGCTCCTACGAGCAGTACTTC. This codes for CASSSGSSYEQYF. The full variable domain, with the rest looked up from reference TRBV7-9 and TRBJ2-7, is DTGVSQNPRHKITKRGQNVTFRCDPISEHNRLYWYRQTLGQGPEFLTYFQNEAQLEKSRLLSDRFSAERPKGSFSTLEIQRTEQGDSAMYLCASSSGSSYEQYFGPGTRLTVT.

In this sample, this clone turned up once. V is TRBV7-9 and J is TRBJ2-5; D may be TRBD2 (5 bases). Germline values: CDR1 SEHNR, CDR2 FQNEAQ (reference sequence). V was cut by 4 bases and J by 5 bases, with 14 bases left in between. CDR3 length equals 14 residues. CDR3 DNA: TGTGCCAGCAGCTACCTCGGGAATGGGGAGACCCAGTACTTC. Translating gives CASSYLGNGETQYF.

The CDR3 is CASSPNGGGYGANVLTF. CDR3 nucleotides: TGTGCCAGCAGTCCCAACGGGGGGGGCTATGGGGCCAACGTCCTGACTTTC. The chain has TRBV28 and TRBJ2-6, with 8 bases aligning to TRBD2. Per the germline V gene, CDR1 is MDHEN and CDR2 is SYDVKM. The CDR3 runs 17 residues. Trimming removed 5 bases from V and 3 bases from J; junction bases left unmatched: 9. Full variable domain (rest looked up from reference TRBV28 and TRBJ2-6): DVKVTQSSRYLVKRTGEKVFLECVQDMDHENMFWYRQDPGLGLRLIYFSYDVKMKEKGDIPEGYSVSREKKERFSLILESASTNQTSMYLCASSPNGGGYGANVLTFGAGSRLTVL.

In its sample, this clone was seen once. This chain links TRBV15 with TRBJ2-5; a possible D gene is TRBD2 (6 bases). In germline, CDR1 is LNHNV, CDR2 YYDKDF (reference sequence). This CDR3 has 16 residues. V was cut by 4 bases and J by 1 base, with 16 bases left in between. Written as DNA, the CDR3 is TGTGCCACCAGCAAAGCGGTGACTAGAAGCCAAGAGACCCAGTACTTC. The encoded protein is CATSKAVTRSQETQYF.

Comment on this clone: Different DNA sequences within this sample yield the same CDR3. The chain uses TRBV30 and TRBJ1-5; the D gene is possibly TRBD1 (6 bases). This CDR3 is built from 13 residues. The ends were cut back, 1 base at V and 4 bases at J, with 8 bases in the middle. From germline, CDR1 is GTSNPN and CDR2 SVGIG (reference sequence). DNA of the CDR3: TGTGCCTGGAGTGAACAGGGAAATCAGCCCCAGCATTTT. It specifies CAWSEQGNQPQHF.

This sequence joins TRBV7-6 and TRBJ1-1, with D perhaps TRBD1 (5 bases). The CDR3 extends over 19 amino acids. Germline CDR1 is SGHVS and CDR2 is FNYEAQ. Trimming cost V 0 bases and J 0 bases, with 20 bases left between them. CDR3 in DNA: TGTGCCAGCAGCTTAGCGAGAGGGAGGACAACCCATATGAACACTGAAGCTTTCTTT. Its translation is CASSLARGRTTHMNTEAFF.

The CDR3 DNA follows: TGTGCCAGCAGGGAGGACTCTCCCTACGAGCAGTACTTC. Protein sequence: CASREDSPYEQYF. This chain connects TRBV2 to TRBJ2-7; perhaps TRBD2 as D (5 bases). Germline V gene sequence: CDR1 SNHLY, CDR2 FYNNEI. This CDR3 comprises 13 residues. V dropped 6 bases and J dropped 2 bases, with 11 bases sitting between them. Based on the CDR3 plus reference TRBV2 and TRBJ2-7, the full variable domain is EPEVTQTPSHQVTQMGQEVILRCVPISNHLYFYWYRQILGQKVEFLVSFYNNEISEKSEIFDDQFSVERPDGSNFTLKIRSTKLEDSAMYFCASREDSPYEQYFGPGTRLTVT.

In regard to this clone: Other DNA sequences within the sample encode an identical CDR3. V is TRBV6-5 and J is TRBJ2-2; D is undetermined. This CDR3 has 14 residues. Germline loops: CDR1 MNHEY, CDR2 SVGAGI. Trimming took off 0 bases at V and 6 bases at J, with 8 bases between the two ends. CDR3 sequence: CASSYSEAAGELFF. As DNA, the CDR3 is TGTGCCAGCAGTTACTCAGAGGCGGCCGGGGAGCTGTTTTTT.

The gene calls are TRBV25-1 and TRBJ2-3, with D uncertain. The CDR3 runs to 15 residues. V was trimmed by 1 base and J by 0 bases, leaving 8 bases between them. The germline CDR1 and CDR2 sequences are MGHDK and SYGVNS. The chain's CDR3 is CASSEWQASTDTQYF. For the CDR3, the DNA is TGTGCCAGCAGTGAATGGCAAGCTAGCACAGATACGCAGTATTTT.

This clone occurred once. V usage is TRBV16 and J usage is TRBJ1-2, with a tentative D call TRBD1 (5 bases). Germline CDR1 and CDR2: KGHSY and FQNENV. CDR3 length: 16 amino acids. V was pared by 4 bases and J by 0 bases, with 15 bases between. CDR3 sequence reads: CASSPRWGNANYGYTF. CDR3 DNA: TGTGCCAGCAGCCCCCGGTGGGGCAATGCTAACTATGGCTACACCTTC.

This clone showed up just once. The chain links TRBV27 to TRBJ2-7; 9 bases fit TRBD2. The J segment lost 7 bases and the V segment lost 5 bases, leaving 12 bases of the junction unmatched. This CDR3 spans 15 amino acids. Germline CDR1 MNHEY, CDR2 SMNVEV (reference sequence). CDR3 amino acids: CASSPHVAGVREQYF. The CDR3 bases are TGTGCCAGCAGTCCCCATGTAGCGGGAGTTAGGGAGCAGTACTTC.

This sequence joins TRBV5-6 and TRBJ1-1; D gene uncertain. CDR1 is SGHDT and CDR2 is YYEEEE in the germline V gene. The CDR3 runs to 13 residues. V was cut by 1 base and J by 3 bases, with 7 bases left in between. Here the CDR3 DNA reads TGTGCCAGCAGCTTGACCTACGACACTGAAGCTTTCTTT. The encoded protein is CASSLTYDTEAFF. The full variable domain, rest sourced from reference TRBV5-6 and TRBJ1-1, is DAGVTQSPTHLIKTRGQQVTLRCSPKSGHDTVSWYQQALGQGPQFIFQYYEEEERQRGNFPDRFSGHQFPNYSSELNVNALLLGDSALYLCASSLTYDTEAFFGQGTRLTVV.

The chain recombines TRBV4-1 with TRBJ1-2, with 8 bases lining up with TRBD1. Germline CDR1 reads MGHRA; CDR2 reads YSYEKL. There are 14 residues in the CDR3. V dropped 0 bases and J dropped 7; count of bases not matched to a gene: 4. The CDR3: CASSQDRGRRGYTF. CDR3 coding DNA: TGCGCCAGCAGCCAAGACAGGGGGCGACGTGGCTACACCTTC.